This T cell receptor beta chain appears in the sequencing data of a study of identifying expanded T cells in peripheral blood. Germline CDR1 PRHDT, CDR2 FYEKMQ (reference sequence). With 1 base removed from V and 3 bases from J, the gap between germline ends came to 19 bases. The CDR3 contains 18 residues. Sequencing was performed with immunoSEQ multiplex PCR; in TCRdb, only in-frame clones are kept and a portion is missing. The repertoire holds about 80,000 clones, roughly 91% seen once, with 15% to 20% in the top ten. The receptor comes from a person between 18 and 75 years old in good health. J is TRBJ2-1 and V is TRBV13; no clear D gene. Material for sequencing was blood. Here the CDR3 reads CASSLELVPLTDYNEQFF. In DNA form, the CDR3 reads TGTGCCAGCAGCTTAGAGCTCGTACCCCTAACTGACTACAATGAGCAGTTCTTC.